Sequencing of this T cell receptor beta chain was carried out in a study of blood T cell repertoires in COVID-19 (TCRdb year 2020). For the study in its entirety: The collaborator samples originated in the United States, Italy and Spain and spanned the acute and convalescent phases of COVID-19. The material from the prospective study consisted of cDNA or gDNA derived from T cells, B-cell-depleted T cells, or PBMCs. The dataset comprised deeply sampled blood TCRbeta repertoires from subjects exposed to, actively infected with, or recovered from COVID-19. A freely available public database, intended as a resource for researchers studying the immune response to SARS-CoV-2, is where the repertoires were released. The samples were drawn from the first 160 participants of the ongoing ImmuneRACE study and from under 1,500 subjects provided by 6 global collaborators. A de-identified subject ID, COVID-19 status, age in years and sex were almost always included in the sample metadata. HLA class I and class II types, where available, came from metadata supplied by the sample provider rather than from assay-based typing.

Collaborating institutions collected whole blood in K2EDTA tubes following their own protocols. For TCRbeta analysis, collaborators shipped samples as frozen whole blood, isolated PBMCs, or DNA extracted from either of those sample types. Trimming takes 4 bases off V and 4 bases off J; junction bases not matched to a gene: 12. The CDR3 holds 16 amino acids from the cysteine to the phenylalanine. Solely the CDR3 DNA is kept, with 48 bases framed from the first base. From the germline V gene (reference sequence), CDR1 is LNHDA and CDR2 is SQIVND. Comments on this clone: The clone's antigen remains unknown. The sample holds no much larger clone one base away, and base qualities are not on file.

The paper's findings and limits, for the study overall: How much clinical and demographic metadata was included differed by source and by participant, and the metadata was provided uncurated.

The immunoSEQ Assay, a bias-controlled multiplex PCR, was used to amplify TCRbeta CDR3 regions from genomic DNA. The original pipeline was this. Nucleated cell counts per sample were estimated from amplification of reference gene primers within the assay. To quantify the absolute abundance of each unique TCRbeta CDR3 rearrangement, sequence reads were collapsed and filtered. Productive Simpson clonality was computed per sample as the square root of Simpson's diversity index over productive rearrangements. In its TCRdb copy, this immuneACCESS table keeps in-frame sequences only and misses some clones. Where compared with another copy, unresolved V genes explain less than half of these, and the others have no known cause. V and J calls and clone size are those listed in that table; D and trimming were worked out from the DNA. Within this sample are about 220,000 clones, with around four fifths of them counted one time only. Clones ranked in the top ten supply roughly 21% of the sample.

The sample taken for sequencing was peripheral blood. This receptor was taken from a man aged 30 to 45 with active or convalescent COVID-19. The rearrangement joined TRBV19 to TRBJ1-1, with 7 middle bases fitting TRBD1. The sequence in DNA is TGTGCCAGTAGTAGAAAAGCAGGGGGTGAGGGCACTGAAGCTTTCTTT. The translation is CASSRKAGGEGTEAFF.